A selection of T cell receptor beta chains follows, all from one sample in a study of early stage breast cancer tumors. Here immunoSEQ multiplex PCR was the method, and the copy in TCRdb shows in-frame clones only, minus some. The repertoire holds roughly 49,000 clones, about three quarters seen once, with under 4.5% in the top ten. The sequencing sample was made of blood. The receptors were gathered from a person aged 35-50 years with breast cancer. CDR3s include the opening cysteine and the closing phenylalanine or tryptophan. A D gene is named only where the DNA matches it firmly. Clone size is not always given. Where it is, it says once, few, many or a class for expanded clones.

j_gene: TRBJ2-1
d_gene: NA
v_gene: TRBV6-4
abundance: NA
CDR3nt: TGTGCCAGCAGTGACTCCGGCACCTACAATGAGCAGTTCTTC
CDR3aa: CASSDSGTYNEQFF

j_gene: TRBJ1-2
d_gene: NA
v_gene: TRBV7-3
abundance: NA
CDR3nt: TGTGCCAGCAGCTCTATGAGGACGGACCCTAACTATGGCTACACCTTC
CDR3aa: CASSSMRTDPNYGYTF

j_gene: TRBJ1-5
d_gene: NA
v_gene: TRBV19
abundance: NA
CDR3nt: TGTGCCAGTAGTATGACAGACAGCAATCAGCCCCAGCATTTT
CDR3aa: CASSMTDSNQPQHF

j_gene: TRBJ2-2
d_gene: NA
v_gene: TRBV2
abundance: NA
CDR3nt: TGTGCCAGCAGTTATATGACGGGCGGGGAGCTGTTTTTT
CDR3aa: CASSYMTGGELFF

j_gene: TRBJ1-2
d_gene: NA
v_gene: TRBV7-9
abundance: NA
CDR3nt: TGTGCCAGCAGCTTAGATTGGGACTGGGGCACCTTC
CDR3aa: CASSLDWDWGTF

j_gene: TRBJ2-3
d_gene: TRBD2
v_gene: TRBV10-3
abundance: NA
CDR3nt: TGTGCCATCACTGCTACTAGCGGGAGTACAGATACGCAGTATTTT
CDR3aa: CAITATSGSTDTQYF

j_gene: TRBJ1-5
d_gene: NA
v_gene: TRBV19
abundance: NA
CDR3nt: TGTGCCAGCGGGGACGGGTACAATCAGCCCCAGCATTTT
CDR3aa: CASGDGYNQPQHF

j_gene: TRBJ2-5
d_gene: NA
v_gene: TRBV11-3
abundance: once
CDR3nt: TGTGCCAGCAGCTTATCCTTATTGACAGAGACCCAGTACTTC
CDR3aa: CASSLSLLTETQYF

j_gene: TRBJ2-1
d_gene: NA
v_gene: TRBV5-1
abundance: NA
CDR3nt: TGCGCCAGCAGCTTGTCAACGGCTACCCCTAACGATGAGCAGTTCTTC
CDR3aa: CASSLSTATPNDEQFF

j_gene: TRBJ2-1
d_gene: NA
v_gene: TRBV5-5
abundance: NA
CDR3nt: TGTGCCAGCAGCTTAGTCGTTGAGCAGTTCTTC
CDR3aa: CASSLVVEQFF

j_gene: TRBJ2-3
d_gene: NA
v_gene: TRBV29-1
abundance: NA
CDR3nt: TGCAGCGTTGCAGCCGCGGTTGGGCAGGGTCCCTCCGGCGATACGCAGTATTTT
CDR3aa: CSVAAAVGQGPSGDTQYF

j_gene: TRBJ2-1
d_gene: TRBD2
v_gene: TRBV7-2
abundance: NA
CDR3nt: TGTGCCAGCAGCTTATGGCGGGAGTCCCATGAGCAGTTCTTC
CDR3aa: CASSLWRESHEQFF